Listed here are 8 T cell receptor beta chains from one sample, sequenced in a study of control samples from healthy donors and cancer patients. Measured with immunoSEQ multiplex PCR; TCRdb has only the in-frame clones, and not every one. Seen here are 100,000 to 150,000 clones, around 87% observed once, and the top ten hold over 2.5%. The material sequenced was blood. Receptor source: a man aged 55 to 70 in good health.

The V and J genes are TRBV28 and TRBJ2-4, with D possibly being TRBD2 (5 bases). The CDR3 has 15 residues. The ends were cut back, 6 bases at V and 1 base at J, with 13 bases in the middle. CDR1 and CDR2 from the germline V gene are MDHEN and SYDVKM. The chain's CDR3 is CASSTQAAAKNIQYF. As DNA, the CDR3 is TGTGCCAGCAGCACCCAAGCGGCGGCCAAAAACATTCAGTACTTC.

CDR3 sequence: CSVVPRDGEKLFF. CDR3 in DNA: TGCAGCGTTGTTCCCAGGGACGGTGAAAAACTGTTTTTT. The chain employs TRBV29-1 and TRBJ1-4, with a weak D call TRBD1 (5 bases). This CDR3 comprises 13 residues. Germline V CDR1 and CDR2: SQVTM, ANQGSEA. The V end was cut by 4 bases, the J end by 7 bases, with 13 bases between. The full variable domain, its missing parts supplied by reference TRBV29-1 and TRBJ1-4, is SAVISQKPSRDICQRGTSLTIQCQVDSQVTMMFWYRQQPGQSLTLIATANQGSEATYESGFVIDKFPISRPNLTFSTLTVSNMSPEDSSIYLCSVVPRDGEKLFFGSGTQLSVL.

The chain uses TRBV27 and TRBJ2-5, with a possible D match to TRBD2 (7 bases). V gave up 4 bases and J gave up 1 base, with 22 bases separating them. Germline values: CDR1 MNHEY, CDR2 SMNVEV (reference sequence). CDR3 length: 18 residues. Here the CDR3 reads CASSSSGEHRGGQETQYF. The CDR3 bases are TGTGCCAGCAGTTCGAGCGGGGAACACAGAGGGGGCCAAGAGACCCAGTACTTC.

This chain connects TRBV2 to TRBJ2-1; D is possibly TRBD1 or TRBD2 (5 bases each). The V gene lost 11 bases and the J gene lost 5 bases, with 19 bases spanning the gap. The CDR3 is 14 residues long. In germline, CDR1 is SNHLY, CDR2 FYNNEI. The CDR3 loop reads CAESRGAPDNEQFF. CDR3 sequence (DNA): TGTGCCGAAAGCAGAGGGGCCCCCGACAATGAGCAGTTCTTC.

J is TRBJ1-1 and V is TRBV28; TRBD1 might be the D (5 bases). The CDR3 consists of 14 residues. Germline V gene sequence: CDR1 MDHEN, CDR2 SYDVKM. V was clipped by 6 bases and J by 0 bases, with 11 bases between them. The CDR3 loop is CASSTRVMNTEAFF. CDR3 coding DNA: TGTGCCAGCAGCACCAGGGTAATGAACACTGAAGCTTTCTTT.

CDR3 in amino acids: CASSDERLINEKLFF. The CDR3, as DNA: TGTGCCAGCAGTGACGAACGACTTATTAATGAAAAACTGTTTTTT. The chain employs TRBV6-4 and TRBJ1-4; no clear D. Looked up from germline, CDR1 is MRHNA and CDR2 is SNTAGT. The CDR3 has 15 amino acids. The V end was cut by 2 bases, the J end by 4 bases, with 11 bases between.

The rearrangement links TRBV11-2 to TRBJ1-4, with D possibly being TRBD1 (5 bases). V dropped 5 bases and J dropped 0 bases, with 13 bases sitting between them. The V gene's germline CDR1 is SGHAT and CDR2 FQNNGV. CDR3 size: 16 residues. The CDR3 reads CASSPRQTSTNEKLFF. CDR3 DNA sequence: TGTGCCAGCAGCCCCAGACAGACTTCAACTAATGAAAAACTGTTTTTT.

The gene calls are TRBV9 and TRBJ1-4; TRBD1 matches at 8 bases. V was clipped by 1 base and J by 11 bases; unmatched bases: 4. The CDR3 runs to 13 residues. Per germline, CDR1 SGDLS and CDR2 YYNGEE. This CDR3 is CASSVQQGGKLFF. CDR3 in DNA: TGTGCCAGCAGCGTACAACAGGGGGGCAAACTGTTTTTT. The complete variable domain, with remaining parts taken from reference TRBV9 and TRBJ1-4, reads DSGVTQTPKHLITATGQRVTLRCSPRSGDLSVYWYQQSLDQGLQFLIQYYNGEERAKGNILERFSAQQFPDLHSELNLSSLELGDSALYFCASSVQQGGKLFFGSGTQLSVL.